Within the sample, the clone carrying this T cell receptor (delta chain) is medium-sized. Its matching antigen is unknown. This record comes from a study of delta chains in infants with herpesvirus infections. At the level of the study: A public fetal Vdelta1/Vgamma8 clonotype was sought in postnatally CMV-infected infants.

PBMC RNA was reverse transcribed using gamma-chain- and delta-chain-specific primers. TCRdb repeated clone calling on the RT-PCR reads with CATT. Here the sample spans 750 to 1,000 delta-chain clones, under 35% being singletons. The germline gives CDR1 GEAIGNYY, CDR2 EKD. There are 19 residues in the CDR3. V trimming: 3 bases; J trimming: 0 bases; junction bases outside the gene matches: 7. Overall study results and limits: Among Vdelta1 cells, the public clonotype apparently waned within roughly 8 weeks.

This clonotype was obtained from a human donor who was a Ugandan infant, either HIV-exposed or HIV-unexposed (not recorded which). The gene calls are TRDV2 and TRDJ3; the match to TRDD3 covers 10 bases. The specimen comprised peripheral blood, sampled at time point 2 of longitudinal follow-up. CDR3 in amino acids: CACDSLLGDNSWDTRQMFF. CDR3 nucleotide sequence: TGTGCCTGTGACTCCCTGCTGGGGGATAACTCCTGGGACACCCGACAGATGTTTTTC.